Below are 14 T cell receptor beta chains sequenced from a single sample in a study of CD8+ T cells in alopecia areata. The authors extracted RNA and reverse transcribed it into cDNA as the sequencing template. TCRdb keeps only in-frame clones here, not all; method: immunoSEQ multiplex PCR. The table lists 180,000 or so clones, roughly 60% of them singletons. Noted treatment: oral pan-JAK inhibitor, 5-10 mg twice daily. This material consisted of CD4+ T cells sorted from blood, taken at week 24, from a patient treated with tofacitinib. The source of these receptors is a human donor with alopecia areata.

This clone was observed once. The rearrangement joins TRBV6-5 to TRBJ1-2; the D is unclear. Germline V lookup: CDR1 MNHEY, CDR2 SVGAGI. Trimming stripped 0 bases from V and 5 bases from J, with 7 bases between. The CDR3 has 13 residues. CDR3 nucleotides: TGTGCCAGCAGTTACTCGAGAGGTTATGGCTACACCTTC. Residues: CASSYSRGYGYTF.

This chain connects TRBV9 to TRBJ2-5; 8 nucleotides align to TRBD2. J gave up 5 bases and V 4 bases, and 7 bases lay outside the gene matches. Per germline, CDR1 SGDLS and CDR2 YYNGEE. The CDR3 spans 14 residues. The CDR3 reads CASSPSGGRETQYF. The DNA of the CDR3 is TGTGCCAGCAGCCCCTCGGGGGGGCGGGAGACCCAGTACTTC.

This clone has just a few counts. CDR3 protein: CASRISGRGYTF. CDR3 sequence (DNA): TGTGCCAGCAGGATCAGCGGGCGAGGCTACACCTTC. The chain joins TRBV5-6 to TRBJ1-2; D call uncertain. Looked up from germline, CDR1 is SGHDT and CDR2 is YYEEEE. This CDR3 has 12 residues. V lost 5 bases and J lost 8, with 13 bases in between.

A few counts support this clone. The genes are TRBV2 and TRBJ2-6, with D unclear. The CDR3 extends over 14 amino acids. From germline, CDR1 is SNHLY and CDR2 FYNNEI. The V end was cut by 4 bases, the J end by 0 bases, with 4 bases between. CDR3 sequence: CASSAISGANVLTF. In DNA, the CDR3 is TGTGCCAGCAGTGCTATCTCTGGGGCCAACGTCCTGACTTTC.

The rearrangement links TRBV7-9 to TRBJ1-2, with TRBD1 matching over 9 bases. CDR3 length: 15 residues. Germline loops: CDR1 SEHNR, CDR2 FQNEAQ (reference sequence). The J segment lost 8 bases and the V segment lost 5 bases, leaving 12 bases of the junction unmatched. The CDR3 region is CASSTDLQGAPGYTF. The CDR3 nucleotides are TGTGCCAGCAGCACGGATTTACAGGGGGCGCCCGGCTACACCTTC.

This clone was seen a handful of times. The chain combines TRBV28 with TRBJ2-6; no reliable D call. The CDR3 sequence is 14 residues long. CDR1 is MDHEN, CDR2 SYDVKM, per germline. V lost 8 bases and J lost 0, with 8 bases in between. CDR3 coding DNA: TGTGCCAGCCGAAGGATCTCTGGGGCCAACGTCCTGACTTTC. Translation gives CASRRISGANVLTF.

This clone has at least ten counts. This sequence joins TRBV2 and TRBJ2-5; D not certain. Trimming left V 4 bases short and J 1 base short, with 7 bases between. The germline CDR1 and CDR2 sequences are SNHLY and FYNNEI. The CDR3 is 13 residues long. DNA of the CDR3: TGTGCCAGCAGTGCGATTAGCCAAGAGACCCAGTACTTC. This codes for CASSAISQETQYF.

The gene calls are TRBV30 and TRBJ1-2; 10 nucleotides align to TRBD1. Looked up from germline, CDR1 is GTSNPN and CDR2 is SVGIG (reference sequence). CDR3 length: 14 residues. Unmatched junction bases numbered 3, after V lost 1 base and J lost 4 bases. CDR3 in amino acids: CAWSAGTGVYGYTF. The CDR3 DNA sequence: TGTGCCTGGAGTGCCGGGACAGGGGTCTATGGCTACACCTTC.

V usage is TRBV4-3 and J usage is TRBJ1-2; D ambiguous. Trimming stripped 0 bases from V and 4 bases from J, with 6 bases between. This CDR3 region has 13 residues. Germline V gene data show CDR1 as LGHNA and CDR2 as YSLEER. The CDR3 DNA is TGCGCCAGCAGCCAAGATCGGCTCTATGGCTACACCTTC. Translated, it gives CASSQDRLYGYTF.

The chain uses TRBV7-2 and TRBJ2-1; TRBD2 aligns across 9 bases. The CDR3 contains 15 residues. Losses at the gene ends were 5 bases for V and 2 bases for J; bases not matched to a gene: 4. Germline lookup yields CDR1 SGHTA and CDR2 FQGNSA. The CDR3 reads CASSRTSGPYNEQFF. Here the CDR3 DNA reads TGTGCCAGCAGCCGAACTAGCGGGCCCTACAATGAGCAGTTCTTC.

DNA for the CDR3: TGTGCCAGCAGCCCCAATACCGATACGCAGTATTTT. It is translated as CASSPNTDTQYF. The gene calls are TRBV11-2 and TRBJ2-3; unclear D gene. V was shortened by 5 bases and J by 6 bases, with 9 bases between the two germline ends. This CDR3 comprises 12 residues. CDR1 is SGHAT and CDR2 is FQNNGV in the germline V gene.

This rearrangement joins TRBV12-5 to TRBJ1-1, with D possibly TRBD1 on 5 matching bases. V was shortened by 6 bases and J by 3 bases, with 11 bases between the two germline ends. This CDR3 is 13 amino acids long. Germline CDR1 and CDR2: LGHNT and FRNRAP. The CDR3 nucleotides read TGTGCTAGTGGCCGTGACAGTTACACTGAAGCTTTCTTT. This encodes CASGRDSYTEAFF.

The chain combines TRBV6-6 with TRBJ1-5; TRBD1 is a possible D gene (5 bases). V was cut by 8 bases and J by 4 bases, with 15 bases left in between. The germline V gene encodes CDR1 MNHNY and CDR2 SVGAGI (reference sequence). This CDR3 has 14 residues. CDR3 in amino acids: CASGDLGGNQPQHF. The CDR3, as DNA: TGTGCCAGCGGGGATCTTGGGGGAAATCAGCCCCAGCATTTT.

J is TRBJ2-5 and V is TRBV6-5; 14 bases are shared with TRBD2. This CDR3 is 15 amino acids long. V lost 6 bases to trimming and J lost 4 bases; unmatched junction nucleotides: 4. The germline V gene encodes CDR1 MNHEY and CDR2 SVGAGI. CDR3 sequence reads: CASRTGLAGVETQYF. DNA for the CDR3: TGTGCCAGCAGAACGGGACTAGCGGGAGTAGAGACCCAGTACTTC.